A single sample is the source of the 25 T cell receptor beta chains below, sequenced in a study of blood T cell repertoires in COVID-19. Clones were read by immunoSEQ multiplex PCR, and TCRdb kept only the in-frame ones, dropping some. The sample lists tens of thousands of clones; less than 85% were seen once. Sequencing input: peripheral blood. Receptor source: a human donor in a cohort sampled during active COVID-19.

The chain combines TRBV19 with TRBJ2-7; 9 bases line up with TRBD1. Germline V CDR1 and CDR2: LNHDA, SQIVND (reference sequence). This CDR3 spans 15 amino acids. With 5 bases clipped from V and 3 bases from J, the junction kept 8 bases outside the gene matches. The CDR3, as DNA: TGTGCCAGTAGTGTAAAGACAGGGGGGGTCTACGAGCAGTACTTC. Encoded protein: CASSVKTGGVYEQYF.

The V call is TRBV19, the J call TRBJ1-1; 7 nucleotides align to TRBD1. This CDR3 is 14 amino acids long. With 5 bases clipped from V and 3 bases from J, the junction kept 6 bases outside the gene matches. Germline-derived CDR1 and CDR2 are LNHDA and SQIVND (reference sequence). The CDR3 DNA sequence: TGTGCCAGTAGTTTCCAGGGGGGCTACACTGAAGCTTTCTTT. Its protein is CASSFQGGYTEAFF.

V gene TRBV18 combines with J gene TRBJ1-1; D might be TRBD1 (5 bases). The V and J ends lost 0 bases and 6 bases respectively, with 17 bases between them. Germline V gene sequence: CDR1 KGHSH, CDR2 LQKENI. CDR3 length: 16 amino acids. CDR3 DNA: TGTGCCAGCTCACCACCGGGTTGGCAGGGAACCCCTGAAGCTTTCTTT. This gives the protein CASSPPGWQGTPEAFF. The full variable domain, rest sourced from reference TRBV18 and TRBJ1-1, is NAGVMQNPRHLVRRRGQEARLRCSPMKGHSHVYWYRQLPEEGLKFMVYLQKENIIDESGMPKERFSAEFPKEGPSILRIQQVVRGDSAAYFCASSPPGWQGTPEAFFGQGTRLTVV.

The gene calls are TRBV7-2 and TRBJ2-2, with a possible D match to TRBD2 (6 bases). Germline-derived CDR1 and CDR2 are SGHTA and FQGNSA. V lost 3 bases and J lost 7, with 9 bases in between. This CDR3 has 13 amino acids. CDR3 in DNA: TGTGCCAGCAGCTTCGGCGGGGTCGGGGAGCTGTTTTTT. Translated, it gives CASSFGGVGELFF.

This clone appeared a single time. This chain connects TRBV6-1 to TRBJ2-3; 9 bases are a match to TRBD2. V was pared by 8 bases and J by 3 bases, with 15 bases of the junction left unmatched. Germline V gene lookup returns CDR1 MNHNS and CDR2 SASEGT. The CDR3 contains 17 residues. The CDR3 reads CASGGGGGEPGTDTQYF. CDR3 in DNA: TGTGCCAGCGGTGGCGGGGGGGGCGAGCCGGGAACAGATACGCAGTATTTT.

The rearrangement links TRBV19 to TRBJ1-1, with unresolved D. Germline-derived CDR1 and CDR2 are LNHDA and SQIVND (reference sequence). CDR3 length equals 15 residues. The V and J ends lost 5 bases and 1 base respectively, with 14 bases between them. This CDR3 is CASSPTREPNTEAFF. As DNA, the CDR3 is TGTGCCAGTAGTCCCACCCGGGAACCGAACACTGAAGCTTTCTTT. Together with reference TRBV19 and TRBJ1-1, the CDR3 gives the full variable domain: DGGITQSPKYLFRKEGQNVTLSCEQNLNHDAMYWYRQDPGQGLRLIYYSQIVNDFQKGDIAEGYSVSREKKESFPLTVTSAQKNPTAFYLCASSPTREPNTEAFFGQGTRLTVV.

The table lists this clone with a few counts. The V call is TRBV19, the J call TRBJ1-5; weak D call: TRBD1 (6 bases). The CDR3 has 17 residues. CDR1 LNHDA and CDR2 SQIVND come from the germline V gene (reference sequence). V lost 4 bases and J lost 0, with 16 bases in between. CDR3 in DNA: TGTGCCAGTAGTAAACAGGGACCAAATCATAGCAATCAGCCCCAGCATTTT. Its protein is CASSKQGPNHSNQPQHF.

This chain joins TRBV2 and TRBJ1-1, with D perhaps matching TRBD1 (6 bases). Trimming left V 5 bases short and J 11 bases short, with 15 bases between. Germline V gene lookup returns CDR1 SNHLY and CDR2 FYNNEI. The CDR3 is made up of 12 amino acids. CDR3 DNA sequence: TGTGCCAGCAGTAGTTACCGGGACAAGGCTTTCTTT. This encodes CASSSYRDKAFF.

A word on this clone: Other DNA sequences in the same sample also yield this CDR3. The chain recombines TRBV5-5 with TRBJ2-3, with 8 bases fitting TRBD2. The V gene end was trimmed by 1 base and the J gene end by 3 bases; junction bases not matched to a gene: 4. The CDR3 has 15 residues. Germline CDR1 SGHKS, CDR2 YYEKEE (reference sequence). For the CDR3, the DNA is TGTGCCAGCAGCTTGTTGGCGGGGGGTACAGATACGCAGTATTTT. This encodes CASSLLAGGTDTQYF. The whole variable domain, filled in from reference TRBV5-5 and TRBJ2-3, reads DAGVTQSPTHLIKTRGQQVTLRCSPISGHKSVSWYQQVLGQGPQFIFQYYEKEERGRGNFPDRFSARQFPNYSSELNVNALLLGDSALYLCASSLLAGGTDTQYFGPGTRLTVL.

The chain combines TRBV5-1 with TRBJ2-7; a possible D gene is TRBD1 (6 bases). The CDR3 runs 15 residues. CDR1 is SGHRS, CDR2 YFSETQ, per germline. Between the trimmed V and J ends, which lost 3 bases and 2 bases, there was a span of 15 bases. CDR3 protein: CASSSGQGSTYEQYF. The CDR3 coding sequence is TGCGCCAGCAGCTCGGGACAAGGGAGCACCTACGAGCAGTACTTC.

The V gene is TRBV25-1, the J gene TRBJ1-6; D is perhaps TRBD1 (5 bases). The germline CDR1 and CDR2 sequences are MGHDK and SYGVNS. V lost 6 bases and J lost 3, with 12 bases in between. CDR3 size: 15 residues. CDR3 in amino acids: CASRPRAGYNSPLHF. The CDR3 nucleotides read TGTGCCAGCAGGCCCAGGGCCGGCTATAATTCACCCCTCCACTTT.

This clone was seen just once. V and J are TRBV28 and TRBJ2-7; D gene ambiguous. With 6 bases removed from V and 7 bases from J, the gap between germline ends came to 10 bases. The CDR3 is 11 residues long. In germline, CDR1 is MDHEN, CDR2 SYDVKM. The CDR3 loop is CASSQEEEQYF. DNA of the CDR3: TGTGCCAGCAGCCAAGAGGAAGAGCAGTACTTC.

The CDR3 here is CASRTDRTSYEQYF. CDR3 in DNA: TGTGCCAGCAGGACGGACAGGACGTCTTACGAGCAGTACTTC. The genes are TRBV6-6 and TRBJ2-7; 7 bases align to TRBD1. V lost 6 bases to trimming and J lost 4 bases; unmatched junction nucleotides: 9. The CDR3 sequence is 14 residues long. Germline CDR1 MNHNY, CDR2 SVGAGI (reference sequence).

The CDR3: CASSVGGWARDGYTF. Written as DNA, the CDR3 is TGTGCCAGCAGCGTAGGCGGGTGGGCTAGAGATGGCTACACCTTC. This chain joins TRBV9 and TRBJ1-2; D not certain. This CDR3 contains 15 residues. Trimming removed 0 bases from V and 6 bases from J, with 15 bases in between. Germline V gene lookup returns CDR1 SGDLS and CDR2 YYNGEE.

CDR3 protein: CASSTPGTGYQPQHF. Written as DNA, the CDR3 is TGTGCCAGTAGTACCCCCGGGACAGGGTATCAGCCCCAGCATTTT. The chain couples TRBV19 to TRBJ1-5, with TRBD1 matching 9 bases. The CDR3 runs to 15 residues. V was pared by 4 bases and J by 5 bases, with 6 bases of the junction left unmatched. Germline V lookup: CDR1 LNHDA, CDR2 SQIVND (reference sequence).

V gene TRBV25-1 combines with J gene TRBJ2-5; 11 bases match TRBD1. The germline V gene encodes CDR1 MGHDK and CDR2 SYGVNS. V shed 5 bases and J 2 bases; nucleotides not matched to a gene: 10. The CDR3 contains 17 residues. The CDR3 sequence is CASSPGGQGAPQETQYF. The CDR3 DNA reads TGTGCCAGCAGTCCCGGCGGACAGGGGGCCCCTCAAGAGACCCAGTACTTC.

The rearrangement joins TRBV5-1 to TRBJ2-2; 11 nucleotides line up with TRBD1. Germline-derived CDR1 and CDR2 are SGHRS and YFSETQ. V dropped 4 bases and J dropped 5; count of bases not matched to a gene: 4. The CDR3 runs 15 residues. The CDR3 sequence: CASSRTGGETGELFF. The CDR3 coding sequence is TGCGCCAGCAGCAGGACAGGGGGCGAGACCGGGGAGCTGTTTTTT.

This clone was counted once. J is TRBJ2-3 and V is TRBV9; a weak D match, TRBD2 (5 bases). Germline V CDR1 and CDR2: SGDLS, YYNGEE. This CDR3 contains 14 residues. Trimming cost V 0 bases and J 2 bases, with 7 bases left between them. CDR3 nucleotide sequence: TGTGCCAGCAGCGTAGGAGGGTACACAGATACGCAGTATTTT. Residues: CASSVGGYTDTQYF.

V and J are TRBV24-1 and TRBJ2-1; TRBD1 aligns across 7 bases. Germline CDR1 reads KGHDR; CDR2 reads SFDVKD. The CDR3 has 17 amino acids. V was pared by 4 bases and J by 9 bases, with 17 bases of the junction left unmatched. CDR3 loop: CATSDSLDREEFCEQFF. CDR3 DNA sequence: TGTGCCACCAGTGACTCATTAGACAGGGAAGAGTTTTGTGAGCAGTTCTTC.

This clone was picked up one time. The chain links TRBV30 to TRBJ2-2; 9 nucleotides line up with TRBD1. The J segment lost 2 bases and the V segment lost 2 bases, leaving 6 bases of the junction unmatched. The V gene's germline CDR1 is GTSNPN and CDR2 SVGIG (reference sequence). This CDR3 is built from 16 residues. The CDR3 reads CAWSRRDRVNTGELFF. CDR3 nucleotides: TGTGCCTGGAGTAGGCGGGACAGGGTCAACACCGGGGAGCTGTTTTTT.

CDR3 protein: CASSETGATGELFF. CDR3 coding DNA: TGTGCCAGCAGCGAAACAGGCGCCACCGGGGAGCTGTTTTTT. V gene TRBV3-1 (or the pseudogene TRBV3-2) combines with J gene TRBJ2-2, with D possibly matching TRBD1 (5 bases). V was pared by 5 bases and J by 4 bases, with 11 bases between. The CDR3 extends over 14 amino acids. Germline V gene data show CDR1 as LGHDT and CDR2 as YNNKEL (reference sequence).

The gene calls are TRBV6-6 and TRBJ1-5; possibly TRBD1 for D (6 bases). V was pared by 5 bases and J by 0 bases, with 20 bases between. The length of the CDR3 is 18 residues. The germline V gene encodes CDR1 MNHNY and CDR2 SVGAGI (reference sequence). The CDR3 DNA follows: TGTGCCAGCAGTCCAGGGGTACAGACCTCCTATAGCAATCAGCCCCAGCATTTT. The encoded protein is CASSPGVQTSYSNQPQHF.

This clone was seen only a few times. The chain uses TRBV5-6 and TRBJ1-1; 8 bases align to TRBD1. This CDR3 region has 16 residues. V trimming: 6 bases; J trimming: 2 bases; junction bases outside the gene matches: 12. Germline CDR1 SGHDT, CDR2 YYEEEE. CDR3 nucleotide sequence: TGTGCCAGCATTCGGAGCACAGGGGGGTATAACACTGAAGCTTTCTTT. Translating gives CASIRSTGGYNTEAFF.

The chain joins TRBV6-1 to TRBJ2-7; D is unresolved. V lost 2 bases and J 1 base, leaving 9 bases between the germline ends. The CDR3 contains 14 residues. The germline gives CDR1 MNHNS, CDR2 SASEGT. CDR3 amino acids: CASSEPPVSYEQYF. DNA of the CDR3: TGTGCCAGCAGTGAACCGCCAGTTTCCTACGAGCAGTACTTC.

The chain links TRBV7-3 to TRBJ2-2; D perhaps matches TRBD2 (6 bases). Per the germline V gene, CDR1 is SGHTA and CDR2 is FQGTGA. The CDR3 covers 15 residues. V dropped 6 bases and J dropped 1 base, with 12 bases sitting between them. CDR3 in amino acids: CASSNYGGNTGELFF. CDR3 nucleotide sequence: TGTGCCAGCAGTAACTACGGGGGGAACACCGGGGAGCTGTTTTTT.